This T cell receptor beta chain was sequenced for a study of CD8 T cells in ankylosing spondylitis. For this clonotype: The antigen is unknown.

Study-wide results and caveats: Blood of patients with ankylosing spondylitis appeared to be characterized by a TCR beta motif of about 8 highly homologous variants.

Looked up from germline, CDR1 is ENHRY and CDR2 is SYGVKD. The ends were cut back, 4 bases at V and 9 bases at J, with 15 bases in the middle. The CDR3 has 13 amino acids. One entry per CDR3 protein, called by TCRdb with MiXCR from the 5' RACE reads. This table has a few hundred thousand distinct CDR3 sequences, approximately 20% appearing once. The receptor was derived from a male donor with ankylosing spondylitis. The specimen sequenced was blood, either unsorted or a sorted T cell fraction (not recorded which). This chain joins TRBV10-3 and TRBJ2-5; D not certain. CDR3: CAISVTPFVPQYF. Written as DNA, the CDR3 is TGTGCCATCAGTGTAACACCTTTCGTGCCCCAGTACTTC.